The sequence of this T cell receptor beta chain was determined in a study of T cell repertoires in cytomegalovirus infection. Study as a whole: CMV infection together with matching HLA type was indicated by public TCR beta signatures.

Losses at the gene ends were 3 bases for V and 6 bases for J; bases not matched to a gene: 4. This CDR3 is built from 14 residues. CDR1 is SGHTA, CDR2 FQGNSA, per germline. MiXCR, applied by TCRdb to the reads, yields one record per CDR3 protein. The sample records approximately 770,000 distinct CDR3 sequences, under 35% being singletons. Findings of the study overall: The ex vivo response showed dominance by HLA-C-restricted CMV-specific TCR beta clonotypes.

This clonotype was observed at least ten times. Its antigen is still unknown. The receptor's source is a human donor in good health (CMV status not recorded). Some clones in this sample may be carry-over from other donors' samples. The sequencing used cultured CD8+ T cells from PBMCs, collected from culture after CMV antigen stimulation. This rearrangement joins TRBV7-2 to TRBJ2-1; TRBD1 matches at 8 bases. The CDR3 DNA is TGTGCCAGCAGCTTCGGACAGGGACGCAATGAGCAGTTCTTC. Encoded protein: CASSFGQGRNEQFF.